This record covers a single T cell receptor beta chain. Its antigen is unidentified. The sample belongs to a study of OX40 agonist ivuxolimab in advanced cancers. Study-wide background: Patients with hepatocellular carcinoma, melanoma, renal cell or head and neck cancer made up the dose-escalation patients. The group had a mean age of 60 years, ranged from about 20 to 90, and was 80% to 90% male. Prior therapy, whether anti-PD-1, anti-PD-L1 or anti-CTLA-4, was allowed, and roughly 40% had some.

General observations from the study: At 0.1 to 3.0 mg/kg, CD4+ and CD8+ blood T cells expanded clonally by week 6.

This CDR3 spans 15 amino acids. V lost 5 bases, J lost 5 bases, and 12 bases stayed unmatched. The V gene's germline CDR1 is SGHDT and CDR2 YYEEEE. TCRdb's copy holds only in-frame clones and misses some; the assay was immunoSEQ multiplex PCR. Among almost 70,000 clones listed, around 90% were seen once. The sequence came from an adult with an advanced solid tumor such as melanoma, head and neck, liver or kidney cancer. This sample comprised CD4+ or CD8+ T cells sorted from blood, obtained in a trial of the OX40 agonist ivuxolimab. The V and J genes are TRBV5-6 and TRBJ2-5, with 7 bases matching TRBD2. Here the CDR3 reads CASSFGGGPWETQYF. Written as DNA, the CDR3 is TGTGCCAGCAGTTTCGGGGGAGGGCCGTGGGAGACCCAGTACTTC. Full variable domain (outside the CDR3, taken from reference TRBV5-6 and TRBJ2-5): DAGVTQSPTHLIKTRGQQVTLRCSPKSGHDTVSWYQQALGQGPQFIFQYYEEEERQRGNFPDRFSGHQFPNYSSELNVNALLLGDSALYLCASSFGGGPWETQYFGPGTRLLVL.